One T cell receptor (beta chain) is described in this entry. Its target antigen remains unknown. Per-base quality was not reported, and no clone a single base away is much larger than it. The data stem from a study of blood T cell repertoires in COVID-19 (dated by TCRdb to 2020 to 2021). About the investigation overall: The collaborator samples originated in the United States, Italy and Spain and spanned the acute and convalescent phases of COVID-19. A freely available public database, intended as a resource for researchers studying the immune response to SARS-CoV-2, is where the repertoires were released. The material from the prospective study consisted of cDNA or gDNA derived from T cells, B-cell-depleted T cells, or PBMCs. Subjects who had been exposed to COVID-19, were actively infected with it, or had recovered from it provided the deeply sampled blood TCRbeta repertoires that made up the dataset. The samples were drawn from the first 160 participants of the ongoing ImmuneRACE study and from under 1,500 subjects provided by 6 global collaborators. HLA class I and class II types, where available, came from metadata supplied by the sample provider rather than from assay-based typing. A de-identified subject ID, COVID-19 status, age in years and sex were almost always included in the sample metadata.

TCRbeta CDR3 regions were amplified from genomic DNA by means of the immunoSEQ Assay, a bias-controlled multiplex PCR. The paper's processing steps were these. Nucleated cell counts per sample were estimated from amplification of reference gene primers within the assay. Sequence reads were collapsed and filtered to measure the absolute abundance of every unique TCRbeta CDR3 rearrangement. For each sample, productive Simpson clonality was calculated as the square root of Simpson's diversity index over productive rearrangements. TCRdb limited this immuneACCESS table to in-frame rearrangements with V and J called. A share of clones is missing; checked studies link under half to unresolved V genes, and the rest is unexplained. V, J and clone size reflect that table, while D and trimming were determined from the DNA. This sample holds approximately 150,000 clones; more than 85% were observed only once. Together, the top ten hold roughly 2.1% of the sample.

One collaborating source in Seattle enrolled patients while the patients were actively infected and followed the patients over time throughout the course of disease. Collaborating institutions collected whole blood in K2EDTA tubes following their own protocols. For TCRbeta analysis, collaborators shipped samples as frozen whole blood, isolated PBMCs, or DNA extracted from either of those sample types. From a lookup of the germline V gene (reference sequence), CDR1 and CDR2 are MNHEY and SMNVEV. The CDR3 spans 14 residues, from the cysteine through the phenylalanine. The sequence is cut down to CDR3 DNA, 42 bases in frame from base 1. Germline trimming amounts to 4 bases on V and 4 bases on J, with 6 as the count of junction bases outside the gene matches. The full study reports these points: The quantity of clinical and demographic metadata differed by source and by participant and was supplied without curation.

The source material was peripheral blood. The receptor was derived from a woman in her sixties or seventies with COVID-19, enrolled during active disease. The sequence joins TRBV27 to TRBJ1-2, and 7 junction bases match TRBD1. The DNA sequence is as follows: TGTGCCAGCAGTTCGCAGACAGGGAGCTATGGCTACACCTTC. Its product reads: CASSSQTGSYGYTF.